The 19 T cell receptor beta chains below were found in one sample sequenced in a study of blood T cell repertoires in COVID-19. Profiled with immunoSEQ multiplex PCR; TCRdb holds only in-frame clones, not every one. Of roughly 180,000 clones listed, around 88% are singletons. The specimen was peripheral blood. Receptors were obtained from a woman in her twenties or thirties with acute or convalescent COVID-19.

This clone has a single count. This chain joins TRBV19 and TRBJ2-2; no firm D call. The CDR3 is made up of 12 amino acids. The germline CDR1 and CDR2 sequences are LNHDA and SQIVND (reference sequence). Trimming removed 5 bases at V and 9 bases at J, with 10 bases between. CDR3 nucleotide sequence: TGTGCCAGTAGTGCCCTAAGAAGGGAGCTGTTTTTT. Its translation: CASSALRRELFF.

The chain employs TRBV6-5 and TRBJ2-7, with D perhaps TRBD1 (6 bases). Germline V gives CDR1 MNHEY, CDR2 SVGAGI. CDR3 length: 14 residues. Between the trimmed V and J ends, which lost 10 bases and 0 bases, there was a span of 16 bases. The CDR3 DNA sequence: TGTGCCACCCGCGGACAGCCTCTCTCCTACGAGCAGTACTTC. Residues: CATRGQPLSYEQYF.

The chain recombines TRBV2 with TRBJ2-7; perhaps TRBD2 as D (6 bases). CDR1 SNHLY and CDR2 FYNNEI come from the germline V gene. Trimming left V 3 bases short and J 6 bases short, with 18 bases between. The CDR3 spans 15 residues. The DNA for the CDR3 is TGTGCCAGCAGTGATAGTCGTTCGGGAGTACGCGAGCAGTACTTC. It codes for CASSDSRSGVREQYF.

The V call is TRBV6-5, the J call TRBJ2-7; the match to TRBD2 covers 8 bases. The ends lost 0 bases at V and 5 bases at J; junction bases unmatched: 3. Per the germline V gene, CDR1 is MNHEY and CDR2 is SVGAGI. The CDR3 is made up of 14 amino acids. CDR3 nucleotide sequence: TGTGCCAGCAGTTACTCCTTCGGGGGGGACGAGCAGTACTTC. As protein: CASSYSFGGDEQYF.

The chain is built from TRBV2 and TRBJ1-4, with 7 nucleotides matching TRBD1. In germline, CDR1 is SNHLY, CDR2 FYNNEI. This CDR3 has 15 amino acids. V was pared by 3 bases and J by 4 bases, with 5 bases of the junction left unmatched. Written as DNA, the CDR3 is TGTGCCAGCAGTGACAGCAGGGGGAGTAATGAAAAACTGTTTTTT. Protein: CASSDSRGSNEKLFF.

This clone was counted a few times. J is TRBJ2-1 and V is TRBV28; 9 bases map to TRBD1. From germline, CDR1 is MDHEN and CDR2 SYDVKM. The junction had 4 bases not matched to a gene; V was cut back by 3 bases and J by 7 bases. This CDR3 has 14 amino acids. CDR3 bases: TGTGCCAGCAGTTTCCCGGGACAGGGAAATGAGCAGTTCTTC. Protein sequence: CASSFPGQGNEQFF.

The chain carries TRBV5-1 and TRBJ2-1; 8 bases align to TRBD1. J gave up 3 bases and V 0 bases, and 5 bases lay outside the gene matches. The CDR3 runs to 16 residues. Germline CDR1 SGHRS, CDR2 YFSETQ. This CDR3 reads CASSLGQGAIYNEQFF. CDR3 sequence (DNA): TGCGCCAGCAGCTTGGGCCAGGGGGCTATCTACAATGAGCAGTTCTTC.

The gene calls are TRBV3-1 (or the pseudogene TRBV3-2) and TRBJ2-5; 16 positions match TRBD2. V was pared by 4 bases and J by 5 bases, with 10 bases of the junction left unmatched. The CDR3 extends over 18 amino acids. The germline CDR1 and CDR2 sequences are LGHDT and YNNKEL (reference sequence). The CDR3 sequence is CASSRGTSGREKLETQYF. The CDR3 DNA follows: TGTGCCAGCAGCCGCGGGACTAGCGGGAGGGAGAAGTTGGAGACCCAGTACTTC.

V gene TRBV6-1 combines with J gene TRBJ1-2; perhaps TRBD1 as D (5 bases). With 2 bases removed from V and 4 bases from J, the gap between germline ends came to 11 bases. Looked up from germline, CDR1 is MNHNS and CDR2 is SASEGT. The CDR3 has 14 residues. In DNA form, the CDR3 reads TGTGCCAGCAGTGAACGGGGGGAAATCTATGGCTACACCTTC. Amino acids: CASSERGEIYGYTF.

A single count supports this clone. This chain uses TRBV28 with TRBJ2-1, with D perhaps TRBD2 (5 bases). The CDR3 is made up of 13 amino acids. V lost 0 bases, J lost 9 bases, and 9 bases lay in between. Germline-derived CDR1 and CDR2 are MDHEN and SYDVKM. The CDR3 DNA reads as TGTGCCAGCAGTTTATGGGCTGAGGGTGAGCAGTTCTTC. Protein product: CASSLWAEGEQFF.

This clone has just a few counts. This sequence joins TRBV28 and TRBJ2-7; TRBD1 matches 8 bases. Germline V gene sequence: CDR1 MDHEN, CDR2 SYDVKM. The V gene end was trimmed by 7 bases and the J gene end by 5 bases; junction bases not matched to a gene: 7. The CDR3 contains 13 residues. The CDR3 here is CASIGQGDNEQYF. In nucleotides, the CDR3 is TGTGCCAGCATTGGACAGGGCGATAACGAGCAGTACTTC.

This clone was recorded only once. The chain links TRBV19 to TRBJ2-3; 8 positions match TRBD2. The germline V gene has CDR1 LNHDA and CDR2 SQIVND (reference sequence). The CDR3 has 15 amino acids. Trimming took 5 bases from V and 9 from J; bases not matched to a gene: 13. The CDR3: CASSLGGTRAYTQYF. The CDR3 region has the DNA TGTGCCAGTAGTCTCGGCGGGACTAGAGCTTACACGCAGTATTTT. The variable domain in full, completed from reference TRBV19 and TRBJ2-3, reads DGGITQSPKYLFRKEGQNVTLSCEQNLNHDAMYWYRQDPGQGLRLIYYSQIVNDFQKGDIAEGYSVSREKKESFPLTVTSAQKNPTAFYLCASSLGGTRAYTQYFGPGTRLTVL.

V is TRBV28 and J is TRBJ1-5, with 12 bases lining up with TRBD1. CDR3 length: 16 residues. V was clipped by 6 bases and J by 7 bases; unmatched bases: 10. CDR1 is MDHEN, CDR2 SYDVKM, per germline. The CDR3 reads CASSPRDRGLDQPQHF. CDR3 sequence (DNA): TGTGCCAGCAGCCCCCGGGACAGGGGGCTGGACCAGCCCCAGCATTTT.

A remark on this clone: Other DNA sequences in this sample translate to the same CDR3. The gene calls are TRBV10-3 and TRBJ1-3; no firm D call. This CDR3 has 11 residues. Germline CDR1 is ENHRY and CDR2 is SYGVKD. V was trimmed by 5 bases and J by 4 bases, leaving 3 bases between them. DNA of the CDR3: TGTGCCATCAGTCAGGGAAACACCATATATTTT. Its protein is CAISQGNTIYF.

CDR3 amino acids: CASLTRVSYEQYF. The CDR3 nucleotides read TGTGCCAGCCTTACCAGGGTCTCCTACGAGCAGTACTTC. This sequence joins TRBV7-9 and TRBJ2-7; perhaps TRBD1 as D (5 bases). CDR1 is SEHNR, CDR2 FQNEAQ, per germline (reference sequence). V lost 8 bases to trimming and J lost 0 bases, with 11 bases between them. The CDR3 sequence is 13 residues long.

The chain links TRBV7-8 to TRBJ2-7; D not resolved. The CDR3 spans 12 residues. Between the trimmed V and J ends, which lost 1 base and 3 bases, there was a span of 4 bases. Germline V CDR1 and CDR2: SGHVS, FQNEAQ. The CDR3 bases are TGTGCCAGCAGCTTAGTAGACTACGAGCAGTACTTC. This encodes CASSLVDYEQYF.

The chain combines TRBV7-9 with TRBJ1-6, with D possibly matching TRBD1 (5 bases). Trimming left V 3 bases short and J 11 bases short, with 14 bases between. Germline CDR1 is SEHNR and CDR2 is FQNEAQ (reference sequence). CDR3 length: 14 amino acids. CDR3 coding DNA: TGTGCCAGCAGCTTCCAAGGGGATTCGGCACCCCTCCACTTT. The encoded protein is CASSFQGDSAPLHF.

This clone was detected only a few times. The chain has TRBV12-5 and TRBJ1-2, with D perhaps matching TRBD1 (5 bases). This CDR3 contains 11 residues. Germline V gives CDR1 LGHNT, CDR2 FRNRAP. Trimming stripped 5 bases from V and 8 bases from J, with 9 bases between. The CDR3: CASGPGDGYTF. The CDR3 coding sequence is TGTGCTAGTGGTCCGGGGGACGGCTACACCTTC.

The chain recombines TRBV15 with TRBJ2-7, with D possibly matching TRBD2 (6 bases). Germline CDR1 and CDR2: LNHNV and YYDKDF (reference sequence). The CDR3 is 15 residues long. V lost 1 base and J 3 bases, leaving 13 bases between the germline ends. Here the CDR3 DNA reads TGTGCCACCAGCAGAGGGGGGACTTACCTCTACGAGCAGTACTTC. It specifies CATSRGGTYLYEQYF.